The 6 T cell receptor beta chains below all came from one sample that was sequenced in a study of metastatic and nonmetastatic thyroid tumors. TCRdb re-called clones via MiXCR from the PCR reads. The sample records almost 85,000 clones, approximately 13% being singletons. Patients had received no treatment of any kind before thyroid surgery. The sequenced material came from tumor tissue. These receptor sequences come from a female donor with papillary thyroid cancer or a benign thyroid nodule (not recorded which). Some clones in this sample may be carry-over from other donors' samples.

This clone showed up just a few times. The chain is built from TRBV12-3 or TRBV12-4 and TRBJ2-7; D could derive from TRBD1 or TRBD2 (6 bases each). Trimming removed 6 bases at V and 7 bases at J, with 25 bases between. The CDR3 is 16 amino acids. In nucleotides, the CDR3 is TGTGCCAGCAGACCCGCCGGGGGCTGGATGGGCCTGGAGCAGTACTTC. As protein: CASRPAGGWMGLEQYF.

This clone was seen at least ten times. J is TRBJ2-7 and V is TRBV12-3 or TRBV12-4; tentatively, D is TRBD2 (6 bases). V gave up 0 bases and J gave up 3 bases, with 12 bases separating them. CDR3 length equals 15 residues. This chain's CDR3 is CASSLAGGTRYEQYF. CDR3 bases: TGTGCCAGCAGTTTAGCGGGCGGGACCCGCTACGAGCAGTACTTC.

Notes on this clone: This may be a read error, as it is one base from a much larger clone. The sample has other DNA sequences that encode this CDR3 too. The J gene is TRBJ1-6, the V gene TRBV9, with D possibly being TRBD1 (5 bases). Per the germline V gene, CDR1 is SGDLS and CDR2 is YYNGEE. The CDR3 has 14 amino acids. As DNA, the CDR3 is TGTGCTAGCAGCGTAGGTGGGGGATACTCACCCCTCCACTTT. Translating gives CASSVGGGYSPLHF.

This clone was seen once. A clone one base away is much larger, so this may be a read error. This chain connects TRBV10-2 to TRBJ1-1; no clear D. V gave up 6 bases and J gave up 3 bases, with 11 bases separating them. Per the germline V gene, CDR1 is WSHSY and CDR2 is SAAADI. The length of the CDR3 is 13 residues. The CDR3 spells CASREVLHTEAFF. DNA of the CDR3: TGCGCCAGCAGGGAGGTTTTGCACACTGAAGCTTTCTTT.

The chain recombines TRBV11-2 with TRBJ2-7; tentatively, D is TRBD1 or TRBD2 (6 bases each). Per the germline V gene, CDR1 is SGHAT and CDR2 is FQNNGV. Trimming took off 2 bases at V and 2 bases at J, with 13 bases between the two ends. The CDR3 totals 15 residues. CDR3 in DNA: TGTGCCAGCAGCTTAAGCAGGGGACTTACCTACGAGCAGTACTTC. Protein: CASSLSRGLTYEQYF.

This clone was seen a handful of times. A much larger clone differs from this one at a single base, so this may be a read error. CDR3 region: CATSIRDMIVTEAFF. DNA for the CDR3: TGTGCCACCAGCATCAGGGATATGATAGTCACTGAAGCTTTCTTT. The chain employs TRBV15 and TRBJ1-1, with a possible D match to TRBD1 (5 bases). Looked up from germline, CDR1 is LNHNV and CDR2 is YYDKDF (reference sequence). CDR3 length equals 15 residues. V was clipped by 4 bases and J by 4 bases, with 16 bases between them.